This section outlines one T cell receptor beta chain sequence together with its context. Antigen unknown. The sample belongs to a study of T-cell memory formation after mild COVID-19. Findings and caveats of the study: Clones that contracted from day 15 to 85 had balanced CD4/CD8; later expanders were CD4+ biased. The study detected some responding clones in pre-infection memory, suggesting cross-reactive memory joined.

Germline V gene sequence: CDR1 SGHRS, CDR2 YFSETQ. This CDR3 has 16 residues. J gave up 2 bases and V 4 bases, and 6 bases lay outside the gene matches. 5'RACE with constant-segment primers built TCRalpha and TCRbeta cDNA libraries with UMIs. TCRdb re-analysed the 5' RACE reads in MiXCR, keeping a single row per CDR3 protein. Of about 290,000 distinct CDR3 sequences listed, approximately 15% are singletons. The TCR sequence derives from a man aged 18 to 30 who had mild COVID-19 (a few samples of this study predate the infection). Cell type and time point are not known. The sequencing input was PBMCs or a T cell subset sorted from them (not recorded which). The J gene is TRBJ2-4, the V gene TRBV5-1; 10 bases map to TRBD1. This chain's CDR3 is CASSPGTGDTKNIQYF. CDR3 bases: TGCGCCAGCAGCCCGGGGACAGGGGACACCAAAAACATTCAGTACTTC. The complete variable domain, with remaining parts taken from reference TRBV5-1 and TRBJ2-4, reads KAGVTQTPRYLIKTRGQQVTLSCSPISGHRSVSWYQQTPGQGLQFLFEYFSETQRNKGNFPGRFSGRQFSNSRSEMNVSTLELGDSALYLCASSPGTGDTKNIQYFGAGTRLSVL.